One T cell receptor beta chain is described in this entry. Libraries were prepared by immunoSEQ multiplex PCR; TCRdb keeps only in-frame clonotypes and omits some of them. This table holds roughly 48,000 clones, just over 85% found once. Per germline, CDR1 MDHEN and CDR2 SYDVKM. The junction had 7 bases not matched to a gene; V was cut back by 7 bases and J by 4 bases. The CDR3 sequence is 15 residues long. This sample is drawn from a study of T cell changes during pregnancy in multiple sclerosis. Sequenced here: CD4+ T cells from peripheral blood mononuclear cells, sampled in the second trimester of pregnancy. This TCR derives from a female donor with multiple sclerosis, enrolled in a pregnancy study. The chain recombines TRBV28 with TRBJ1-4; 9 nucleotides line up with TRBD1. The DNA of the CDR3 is TGTGCCAGCAACCCACAGGGGGCTGGTAATGAAAAACTGTTTTTT. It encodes CASNPQGAGNEKLFF.